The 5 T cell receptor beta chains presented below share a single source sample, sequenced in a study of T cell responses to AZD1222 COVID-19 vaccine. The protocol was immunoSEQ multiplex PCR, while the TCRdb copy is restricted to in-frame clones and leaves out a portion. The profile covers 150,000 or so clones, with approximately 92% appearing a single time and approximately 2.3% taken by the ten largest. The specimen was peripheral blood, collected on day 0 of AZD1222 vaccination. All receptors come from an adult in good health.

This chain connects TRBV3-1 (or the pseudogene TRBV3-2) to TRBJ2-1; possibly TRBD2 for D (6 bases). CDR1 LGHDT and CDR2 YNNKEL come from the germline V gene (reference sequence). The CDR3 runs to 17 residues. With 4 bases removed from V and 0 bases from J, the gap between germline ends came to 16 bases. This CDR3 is CASSPGGGSSSYNEQFF. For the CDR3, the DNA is TGTGCCAGCAGCCCGGGTGGGGGGTCGAGCTCCTACAATGAGCAGTTCTTC.

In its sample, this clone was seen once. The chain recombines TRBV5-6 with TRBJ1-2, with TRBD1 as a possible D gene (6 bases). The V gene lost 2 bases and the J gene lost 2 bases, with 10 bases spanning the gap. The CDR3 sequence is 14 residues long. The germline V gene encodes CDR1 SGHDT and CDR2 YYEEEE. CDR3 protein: CASSFGGANYGYTF. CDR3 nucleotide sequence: TGTGCCAGCAGCTTTGGGGGCGCGAACTATGGCTACACCTTC.

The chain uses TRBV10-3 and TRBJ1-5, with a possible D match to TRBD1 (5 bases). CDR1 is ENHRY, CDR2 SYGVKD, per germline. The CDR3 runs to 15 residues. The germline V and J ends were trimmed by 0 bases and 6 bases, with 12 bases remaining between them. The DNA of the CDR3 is TGTGCCATCAGTGAGTCGGGTCAGGGCGGTCAGCCCCAGCATTTT. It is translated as CAISESGQGGQPQHF.

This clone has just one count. DNA of the CDR3: TGTGCCAGCAGCTTGTCCGCGGGGGGTCCCTACGAGCAGTACTTC. This sequence encodes CASSLSAGGPYEQYF. The chain recombines TRBV5-4 with TRBJ2-7; 8 nucleotides line up with TRBD2. This CDR3 has 15 residues. CDR1 is SGHNT, CDR2 YYREEE, per germline (reference sequence). Trimming removed 1 base from V and 2 bases from J; junction bases left unmatched: 5.

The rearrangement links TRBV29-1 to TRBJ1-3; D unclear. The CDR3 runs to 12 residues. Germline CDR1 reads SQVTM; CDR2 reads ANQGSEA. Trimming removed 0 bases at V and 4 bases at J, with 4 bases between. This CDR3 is CSVEEGGNTIYF. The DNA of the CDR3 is TGCAGCGTTGAAGAAGGCGGAAACACCATATATTTT. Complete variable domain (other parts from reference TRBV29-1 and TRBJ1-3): SAVISQKPSRDICQRGTSLTIQCQVDSQVTMMFWYRQQPGQSLTLIATANQGSEATYESGFVIDKFPISRPNLTFSTLTVSNMSPEDSSIYLCSVEEGGNTIYFGEGSWLTVV.